This T cell receptor (beta chain) was recovered during a study of patients and donors after allogeneic stem cell transplantation. Via MiXCR, TCRdb re-called the RT-PCR reads, giving one row per CDR3 protein. The sample holds some 880,000 distinct CDR3 sequences, roughly 18% seen once. The V and J ends lost 2 bases and 3 bases respectively, with 8 bases between them. The CDR3 consists of 13 residues. From germline, CDR1 is SGHRS and CDR2 YFSETQ. This clonotype was counted at least ten times. The sequencing input was blood, either unsorted or a sorted T cell fraction (not recorded which). The chain links TRBV5-1 to TRBJ1-1; weak D call: TRBD1 (6 bases). This receptor was taken from a human donor who was either an allogeneic HSCT recipient or a stem cell or donor lymphocyte infusion donor (not recorded which). It is not recorded whose cells these are; they may come from a transplant donor. This chain's CDR3 is CASSFPGDTEAFF. In DNA, the CDR3 is TGCGCCAGCAGCTTCCCAGGGGACACTGAAGCTTTCTTT.